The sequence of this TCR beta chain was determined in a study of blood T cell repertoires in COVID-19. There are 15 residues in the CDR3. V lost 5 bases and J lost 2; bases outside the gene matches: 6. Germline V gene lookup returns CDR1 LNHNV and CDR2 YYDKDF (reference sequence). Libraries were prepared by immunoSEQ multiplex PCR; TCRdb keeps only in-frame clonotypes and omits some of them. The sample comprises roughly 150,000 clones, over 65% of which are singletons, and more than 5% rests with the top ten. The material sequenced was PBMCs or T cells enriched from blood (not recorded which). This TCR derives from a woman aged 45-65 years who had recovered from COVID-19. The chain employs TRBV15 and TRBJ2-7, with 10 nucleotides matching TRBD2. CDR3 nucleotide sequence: TGTGCCACCAGCCAAAGACTAGCGGGTACCTACGAGCAGTACTTC. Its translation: CATSQRLAGTYEQYF.